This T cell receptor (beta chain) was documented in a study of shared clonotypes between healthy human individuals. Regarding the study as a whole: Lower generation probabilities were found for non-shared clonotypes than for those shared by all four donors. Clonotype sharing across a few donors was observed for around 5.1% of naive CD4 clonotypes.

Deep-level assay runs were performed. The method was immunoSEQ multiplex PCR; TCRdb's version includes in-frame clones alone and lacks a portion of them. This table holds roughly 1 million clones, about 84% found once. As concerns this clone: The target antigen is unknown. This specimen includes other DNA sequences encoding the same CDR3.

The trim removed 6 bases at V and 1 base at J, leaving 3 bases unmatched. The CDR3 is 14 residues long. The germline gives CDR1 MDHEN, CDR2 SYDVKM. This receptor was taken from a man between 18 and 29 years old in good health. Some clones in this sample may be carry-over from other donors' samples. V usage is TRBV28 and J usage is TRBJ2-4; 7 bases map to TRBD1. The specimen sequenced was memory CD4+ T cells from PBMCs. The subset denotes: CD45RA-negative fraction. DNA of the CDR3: TGTGCCAGCAGCCTACAGGGGGCCAAAAACATTCAGTACTTC. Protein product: CASSLQGAKNIQYF.